The text below deals with one TCR beta chain. Per the study methods: It was from reference gene primer amplification that nucleated cell counts were estimated. TCRdb's copy holds only in-frame clones and misses some; the assay was immunoSEQ multiplex PCR. The V and J calls and clone size come from that table; D and trimming were worked out from the DNA. The sample consists of approximately 64,000 clones, 88% of them appearing once. The sample belongs to a study of blood T cell repertoires in COVID-19. Overall study: The United States, Italy and Spain were the sources of the acute and convalescent COVID-19 samples. The analysed material was cDNA or gDNA that came from T cells, B-cell-depleted T cells, or PBMCs.

It was during active infection that Seattle patients were enrolled and then longitudinally followed. The origin of this receptor is a woman aged 60-75 years with COVID-19, enrolled during active disease. Material: peripheral blood.

The CDR3 DNA reads TGCGCCAGCAGCCCATCGACAGGGGAACGTTATGGCTACACCTTC. Protein sequence: CASSPSTGERYGYTF. The rearrangement joins TRBV5-1 to TRBJ1-2, with TRBD1 matching over 8 bases. J lost 5 bases, V lost 4 bases, and 10 bases had no gene match. The CDR3 loop spans 15 amino acids. In germline, CDR1 is SGHRS, CDR2 YFSETQ. The variable domain in full, completed from reference TRBV5-1 and TRBJ1-2, reads KAGVTQTPRYLIKTRGQQVTLSCSPISGHRSVSWYQQTPGQGLQFLFEYFSETQRNKGNFPGRFSGRQFSNSRSEMNVSTLELGDSALYLCASSPSTGERYGYTFGSGTRLTVV.